The rows below give T cell receptor beta chains drawn from one sample of a study of blood T cells in healthy people across ages. Via MiXCR, TCRdb re-called the 5' RACE reads, giving one row per CDR3 protein. The table records about 1,500,000 distinct CDR3 sequences, roughly 27% of them present only once. The sequencing sample was made of blood. The source is a woman in her 30s in good health. Both conserved end residues are part of each CDR3. Expanded clones get a size class; other rows say once, few or many, or leave the size out.

abundance,v_gene,CDR3aa
-,TRBV20-1,CSARGVAVSYEQFF
few,TRBV7-9,CASSLLGGGTQYF
many,TRBV24-1,CATSAGGENQPQHF
-,TRBV2,CATQSGTSGHSDMQYF
-,TRBV5-5,CASSRLGDQPQHF
-,TRBV7-2,CASSFSAGGQEAQYF
-,TRBV20-1,CSASEPGQGFYGYTF
-,TRBV5-1,CASSLLAYYNEQFF
few,TRBV12-3/TRBV12-4,CASSFLAAGNSPLHF
-,TRBV6-5,CASSYLGGTDTQYF
-,TRBV7-2,CASSRRGTNEQYF
few,TRBV6-2/TRBV6-3,CASSQHRDRDNQPQHF
-,TRBV29-1,CSAKKRTGVRETQYF
-,TRBV6-5,CASSAQGGGNTIYF
-,TRBV5-5,CASSLGGGGRTDTQYF
-,TRBV20-1,CSAEDRVGPDTQYF
many,TRBV5-4,CASSLAPVAGVYEQYF
once,TRBV7-8,CASSLSADTYEQYF
-,TRBV6-1,CASSPGTGEDSGNTIYF
-,TRBV9,CASSALGRAIQETQYF
-,TRBV20-1,CSASGTSGGRADTQYF
few,TRBV5-1,CASSLRTGADSPLHF
-,TRBV25-1,CASSRLFGTGELFF
once,TRBV5-1,CASSFGQVLTDTQYF
few,TRBV10-3,CAISSGGDDTQYF
-,TRBV11-2,CASSHVGSGANVLTF
many,TRBV5-1,CASSLAGHDGYTF
few,TRBV7-9,CASSLDRASGVRGDEQYF
-,TRBV7-9,CASSETGQDPGYTF
many,TRBV11-2,CASSLVRSYNEQFF
-,TRBV7-2,CASSSRVGYTF
many,TRBV4-1,CASSPRRLGRNEQFF
many,TRBV11-2,CASSPSGLSTDTQYF
-,TRBV5-3,CARSLGTRDYEQYF